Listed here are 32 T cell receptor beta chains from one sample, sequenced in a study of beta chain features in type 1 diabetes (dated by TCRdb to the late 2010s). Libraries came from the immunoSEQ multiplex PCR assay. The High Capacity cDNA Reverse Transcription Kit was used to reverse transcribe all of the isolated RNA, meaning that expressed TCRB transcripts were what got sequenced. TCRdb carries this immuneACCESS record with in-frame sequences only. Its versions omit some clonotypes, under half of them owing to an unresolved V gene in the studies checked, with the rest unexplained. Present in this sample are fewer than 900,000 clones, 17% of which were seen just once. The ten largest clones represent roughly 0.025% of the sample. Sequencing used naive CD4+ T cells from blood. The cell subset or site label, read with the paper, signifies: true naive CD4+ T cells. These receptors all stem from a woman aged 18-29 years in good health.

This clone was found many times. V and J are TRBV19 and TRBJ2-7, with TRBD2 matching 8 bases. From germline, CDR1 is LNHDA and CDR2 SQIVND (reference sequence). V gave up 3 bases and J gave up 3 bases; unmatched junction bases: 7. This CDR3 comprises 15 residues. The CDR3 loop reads CASSIFAGGNYEQYF. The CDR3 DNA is TGTGCCAGTAGTATCTTTGCGGGAGGTAACTACGAGCAGTACTTC. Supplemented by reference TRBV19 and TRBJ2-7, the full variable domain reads DGGITQSPKYLFRKEGQNVTLSCEQNLNHDAMYWYRQDPGQGLRLIYYSQIVNDFQKGDIAEGYSVSREKKESFPLTVTSAQKNPTAFYLCASSIFAGGNYEQYFGPGTRLTVT.

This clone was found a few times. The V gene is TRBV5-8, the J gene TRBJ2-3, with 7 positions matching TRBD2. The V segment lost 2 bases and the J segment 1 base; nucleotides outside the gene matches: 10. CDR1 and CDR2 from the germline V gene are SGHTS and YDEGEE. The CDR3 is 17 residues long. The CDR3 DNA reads TGTGCCAGCAGCTTAGCGCTTGCGGGAGAGGGCACAGATACGCAGTATTTT. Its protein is CASSLALAGEGTDTQYF.

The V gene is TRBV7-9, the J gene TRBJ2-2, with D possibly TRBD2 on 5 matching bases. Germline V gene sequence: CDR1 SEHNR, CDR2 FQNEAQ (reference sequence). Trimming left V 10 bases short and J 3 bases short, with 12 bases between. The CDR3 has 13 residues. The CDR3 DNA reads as TGTGCCACCATTCGGGGTTACACCGGGGAGCTGTTTTTT. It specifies CATIRGYTGELFF.

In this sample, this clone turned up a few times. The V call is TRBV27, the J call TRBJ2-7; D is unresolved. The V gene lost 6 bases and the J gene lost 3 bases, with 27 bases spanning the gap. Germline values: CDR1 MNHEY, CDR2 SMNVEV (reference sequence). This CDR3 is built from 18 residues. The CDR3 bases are TGTGCCAGCAGCTCTCGTCCGGGCAGGCGTTGGTTCGGCTACGAGCAGTACTTC. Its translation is CASSSRPGRRWFGYEQYF.

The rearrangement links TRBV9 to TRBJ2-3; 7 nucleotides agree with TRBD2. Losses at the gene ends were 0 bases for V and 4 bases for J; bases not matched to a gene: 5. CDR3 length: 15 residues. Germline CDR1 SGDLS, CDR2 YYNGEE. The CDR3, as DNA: TGTGCCAGCAGCGTAGAGAAGGGAGGGCCAGATACGCAGTATTTT. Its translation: CASSVEKGGPDTQYF.

As DNA, the CDR3 is TGTGCCAGCAGGTTCGCCGGCGCCAACCTAGCCAAAAACATTCAGTACTTC. Amino acid sequence: CASRFAGANLAKNIQYF. The J gene is TRBJ2-4, the V gene TRBV28; D gene uncertain. Germline loops: CDR1 MDHEN, CDR2 SYDVKM. With 6 bases removed from V and 0 bases from J, the gap between germline ends came to 18 bases. The CDR3 consists of 17 residues.

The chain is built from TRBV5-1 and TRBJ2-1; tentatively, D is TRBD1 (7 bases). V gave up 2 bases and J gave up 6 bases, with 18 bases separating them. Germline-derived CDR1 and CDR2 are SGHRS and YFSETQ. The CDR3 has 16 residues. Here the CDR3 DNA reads TGCGCCAGCAGCTTAAGACTGTGGCAGGGGGGCAATGAGCAGTTCTTC. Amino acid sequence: CASSLRLWQGGNEQFF. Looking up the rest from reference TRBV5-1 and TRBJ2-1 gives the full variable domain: KAGVTQTPRYLIKTRGQQVTLSCSPISGHRSVSWYQQTPGQGLQFLFEYFSETQRNKGNFPGRFSGRQFSNSRSEMNVSTLELGDSALYLCASSLRLWQGGNEQFFGPGTRLTVL.

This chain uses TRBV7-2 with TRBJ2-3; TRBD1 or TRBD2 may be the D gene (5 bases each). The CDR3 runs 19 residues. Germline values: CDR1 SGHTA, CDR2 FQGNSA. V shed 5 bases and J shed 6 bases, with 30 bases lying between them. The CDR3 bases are TGTGCCAGCAGCCTCGGGGCAGCGGTATTAGGGACCACACCCGATACGCAGTATTTT. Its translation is CASSLGAAVLGTTPDTQYF. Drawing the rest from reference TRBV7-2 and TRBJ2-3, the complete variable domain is GAGVSQSPSNKVTEKGKDVELRCDPISGHTALYWYRQSLGQGLEFLIYFQGNSAPDKSGLPSDRFSAERTGGSVSTLTIQRTQQEDSAVYLCASSLGAAVLGTTPDTQYFGPGTRLTVL.

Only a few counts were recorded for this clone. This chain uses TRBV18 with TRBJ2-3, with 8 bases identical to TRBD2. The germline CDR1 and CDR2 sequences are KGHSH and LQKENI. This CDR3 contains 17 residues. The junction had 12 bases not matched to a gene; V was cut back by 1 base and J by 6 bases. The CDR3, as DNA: TGTGCCAGCTCACCACGACCCCGGACTAGCATCCGGGATACGCAGTATTTT. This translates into CASSPRPRTSIRDTQYF.

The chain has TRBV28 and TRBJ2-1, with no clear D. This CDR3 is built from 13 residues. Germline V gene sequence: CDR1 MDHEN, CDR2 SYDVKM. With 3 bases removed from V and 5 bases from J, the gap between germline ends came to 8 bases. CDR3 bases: TGTGCCAGCAGTTTGACTCGAAACAATGAGCAGTTCTTC. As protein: CASSLTRNNEQFF.

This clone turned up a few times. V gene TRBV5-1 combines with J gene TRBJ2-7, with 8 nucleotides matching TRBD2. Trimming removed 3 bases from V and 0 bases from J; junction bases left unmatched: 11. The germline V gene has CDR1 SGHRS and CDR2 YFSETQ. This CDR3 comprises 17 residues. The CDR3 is CASSWRGTRLLSYEQYF. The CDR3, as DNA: TGCGCCAGCAGCTGGAGAGGGACTAGGCTACTCTCCTACGAGCAGTACTTC.

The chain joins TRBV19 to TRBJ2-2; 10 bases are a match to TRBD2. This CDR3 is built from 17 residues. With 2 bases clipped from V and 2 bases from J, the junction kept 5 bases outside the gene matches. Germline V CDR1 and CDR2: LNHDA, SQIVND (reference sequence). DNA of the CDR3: TGTGCCAGTAGTATACCCGGGACTAGCGCAAACACCGGGGAGCTGTTTTTT. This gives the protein CASSIPGTSANTGELFF.

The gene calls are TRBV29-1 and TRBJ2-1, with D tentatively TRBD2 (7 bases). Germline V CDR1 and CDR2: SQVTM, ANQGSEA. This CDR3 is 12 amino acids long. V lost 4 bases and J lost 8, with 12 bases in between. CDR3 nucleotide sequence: TGCAGCGTTGTTTCGGGGGGCGATGAGCAGTTCTTC. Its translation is CSVVSGGDEQFF.

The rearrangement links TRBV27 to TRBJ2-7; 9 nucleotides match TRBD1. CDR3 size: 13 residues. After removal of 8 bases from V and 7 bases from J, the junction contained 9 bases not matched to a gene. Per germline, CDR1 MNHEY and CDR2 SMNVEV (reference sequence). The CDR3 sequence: CASSWTGVHEQYF. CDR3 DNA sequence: TGTGCCAGCTCTTGGACAGGGGTGCATGAGCAGTACTTC.

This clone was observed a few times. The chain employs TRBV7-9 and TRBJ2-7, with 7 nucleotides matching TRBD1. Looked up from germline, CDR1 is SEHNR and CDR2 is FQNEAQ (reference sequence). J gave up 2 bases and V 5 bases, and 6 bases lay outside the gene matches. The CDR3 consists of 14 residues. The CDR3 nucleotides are TGTGCCAGCAGCCGCGGACAGGTCGCCTACGAGCAGTACTTC. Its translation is CASSRGQVAYEQYF.

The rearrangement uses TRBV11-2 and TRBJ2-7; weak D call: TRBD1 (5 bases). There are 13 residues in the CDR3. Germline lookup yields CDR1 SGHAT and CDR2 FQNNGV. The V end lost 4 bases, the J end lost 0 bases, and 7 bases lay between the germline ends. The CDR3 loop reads CASSSTASYEQYF. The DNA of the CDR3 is TGTGCCAGCAGCTCGACAGCCTCCTACGAGCAGTACTTC.

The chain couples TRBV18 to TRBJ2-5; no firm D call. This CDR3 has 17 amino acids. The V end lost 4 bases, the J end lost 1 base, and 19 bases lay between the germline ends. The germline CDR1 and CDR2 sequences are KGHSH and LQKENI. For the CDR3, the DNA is TGTGCCAGCTCACTGTATATTGTTGACAAACTCCAAGAGACCCAGTACTTC. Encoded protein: CASSLYIVDKLQETQYF.

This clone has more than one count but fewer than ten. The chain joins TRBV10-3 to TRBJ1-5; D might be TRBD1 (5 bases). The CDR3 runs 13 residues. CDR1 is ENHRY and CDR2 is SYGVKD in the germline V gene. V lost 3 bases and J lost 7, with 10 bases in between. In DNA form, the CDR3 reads TGTGCCATCAGTGAAGGGGAGGAGCAGCCCCAGCATTTT. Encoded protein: CAISEGEEQPQHF.

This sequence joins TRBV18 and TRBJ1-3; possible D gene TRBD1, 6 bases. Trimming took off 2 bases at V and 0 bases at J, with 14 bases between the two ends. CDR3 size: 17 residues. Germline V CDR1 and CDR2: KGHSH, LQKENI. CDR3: CASSPSGRGGSGNTIYF. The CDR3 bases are TGTGCCAGCTCACCATCGGGGAGAGGGGGCTCTGGAAACACCATATATTTT.

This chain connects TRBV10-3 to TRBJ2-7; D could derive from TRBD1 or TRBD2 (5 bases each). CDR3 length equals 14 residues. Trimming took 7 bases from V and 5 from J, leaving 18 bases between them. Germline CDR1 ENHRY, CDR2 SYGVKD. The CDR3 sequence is CAINNRDLGDEQYF. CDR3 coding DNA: TGTGCCATCAATAATCGGGATCTAGGGGACGAGCAGTACTTC.

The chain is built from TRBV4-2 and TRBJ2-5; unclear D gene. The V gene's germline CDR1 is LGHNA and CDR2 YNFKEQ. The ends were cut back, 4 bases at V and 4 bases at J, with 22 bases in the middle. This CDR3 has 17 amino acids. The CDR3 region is CASSLRAPGDPSETQYF. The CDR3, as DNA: TGTGCCAGCAGCCTCCGCGCTCCGGGTGACCCTTCAGAGACCCAGTACTTC.

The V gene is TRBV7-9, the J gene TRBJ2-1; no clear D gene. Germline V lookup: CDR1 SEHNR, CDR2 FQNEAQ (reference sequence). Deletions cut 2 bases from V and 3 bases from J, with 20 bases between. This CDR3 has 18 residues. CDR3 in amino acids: CASSLLGRALGGYNEQFF. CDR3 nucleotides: TGTGCCAGCAGCTTACTGGGTAGGGCGCTAGGCGGCTACAATGAGCAGTTCTTC.

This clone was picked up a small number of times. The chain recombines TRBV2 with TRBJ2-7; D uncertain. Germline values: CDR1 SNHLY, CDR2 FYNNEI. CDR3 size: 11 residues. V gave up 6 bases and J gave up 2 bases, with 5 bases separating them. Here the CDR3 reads CASRRAYEQYF. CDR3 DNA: TGTGCCAGCAGACGGGCCTACGAGCAGTACTTC.

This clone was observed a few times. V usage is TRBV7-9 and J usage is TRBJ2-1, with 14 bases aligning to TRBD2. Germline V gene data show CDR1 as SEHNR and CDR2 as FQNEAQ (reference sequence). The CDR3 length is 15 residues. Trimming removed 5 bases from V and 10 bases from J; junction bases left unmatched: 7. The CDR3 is CASSQRLAGGEEQFF. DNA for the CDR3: TGTGCCAGCAGCCAGCGACTAGCGGGAGGGGAAGAGCAGTTCTTC. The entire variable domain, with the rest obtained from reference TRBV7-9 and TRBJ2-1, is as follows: DTGVSQNPRHKITKRGQNVTFRCDPISEHNRLYWYRQTLGQGPEFLTYFQNEAQLEKSRLLSDRFSAERPKGSFSTLEIQRTEQGDSAMYLCASSQRLAGGEEQFFGPGTRLTVL.

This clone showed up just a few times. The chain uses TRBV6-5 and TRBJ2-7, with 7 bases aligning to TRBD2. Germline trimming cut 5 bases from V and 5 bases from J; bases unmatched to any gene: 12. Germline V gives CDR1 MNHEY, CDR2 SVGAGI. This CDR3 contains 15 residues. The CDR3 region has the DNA TGTGCCAGCAGTCCGTTGGGAGGGCCTCAACACGAGCAGTACTTC. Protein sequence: CASSPLGGPQHEQYF.

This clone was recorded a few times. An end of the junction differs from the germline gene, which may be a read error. CDR3 in amino acids: CASSQEIGTLKARAFF. DNA for the CDR3: TGCGCCAGCAGCCAAGAAATAGGGACACTAAAAGCTAGAGCTTTCTTT. V gene TRBV5-4 combines with J gene TRBJ1-1; weak D call: TRBD1 (6 bases). Germline V gives CDR1 SGHNT, CDR2 YYREEE (reference sequence). This CDR3 has 16 residues.

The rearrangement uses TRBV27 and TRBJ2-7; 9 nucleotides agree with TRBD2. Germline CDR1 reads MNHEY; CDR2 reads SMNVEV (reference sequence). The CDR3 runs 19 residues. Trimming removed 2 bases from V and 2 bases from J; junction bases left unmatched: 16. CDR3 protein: CASSLGRTSGLSSPYEQYF. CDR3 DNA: TGTGCCAGCAGTTTAGGTAGAACTAGCGGGCTGTCCTCCCCCTACGAGCAGTACTTC.

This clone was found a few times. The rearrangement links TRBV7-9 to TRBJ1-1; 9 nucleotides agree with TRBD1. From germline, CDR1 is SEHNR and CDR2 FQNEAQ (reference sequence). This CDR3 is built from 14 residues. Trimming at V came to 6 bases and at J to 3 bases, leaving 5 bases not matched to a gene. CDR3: CASSKQGADTEAFF. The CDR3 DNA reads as TGTGCCAGCAGTAAACAGGGGGCGGACACTGAAGCTTTCTTT.

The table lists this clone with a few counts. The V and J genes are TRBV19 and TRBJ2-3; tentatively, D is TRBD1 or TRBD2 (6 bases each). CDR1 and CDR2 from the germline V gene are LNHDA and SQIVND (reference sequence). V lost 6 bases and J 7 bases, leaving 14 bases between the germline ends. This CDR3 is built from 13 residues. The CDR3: CASSRRDTYTQYF. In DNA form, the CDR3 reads TGTGCCAGTAGCCGGCGGGACACTTATACGCAGTATTTT.

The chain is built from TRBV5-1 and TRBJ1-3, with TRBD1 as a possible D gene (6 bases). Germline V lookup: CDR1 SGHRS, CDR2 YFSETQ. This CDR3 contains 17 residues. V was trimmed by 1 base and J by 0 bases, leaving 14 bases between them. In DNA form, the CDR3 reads TGCGCCAGCAGCTTGAACGGACAGATAGTCTCTGGAAACACCATATATTTT. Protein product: CASSLNGQIVSGNTIYF. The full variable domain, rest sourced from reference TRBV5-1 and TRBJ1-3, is KAGVTQTPRYLIKTRGQQVTLSCSPISGHRSVSWYQQTPGQGLQFLFEYFSETQRNKGNFPGRFSGRQFSNSRSEMNVSTLELGDSALYLCASSLNGQIVSGNTIYFGEGSWLTVV.

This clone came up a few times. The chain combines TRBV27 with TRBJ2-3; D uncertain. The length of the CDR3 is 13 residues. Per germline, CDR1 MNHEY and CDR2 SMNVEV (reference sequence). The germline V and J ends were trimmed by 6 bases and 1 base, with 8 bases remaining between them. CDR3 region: CASSRRGTDTQYF. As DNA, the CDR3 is TGTGCCAGCAGCCGTCGAGGCACAGATACGCAGTATTTT.

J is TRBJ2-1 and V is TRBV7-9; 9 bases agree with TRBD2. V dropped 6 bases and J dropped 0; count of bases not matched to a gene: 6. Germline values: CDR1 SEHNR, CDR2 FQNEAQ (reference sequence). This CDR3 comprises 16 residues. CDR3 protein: CASRGGLADSYNEQFF. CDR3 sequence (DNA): TGTGCCAGCAGGGGGGGACTAGCAGACTCCTACAATGAGCAGTTCTTC. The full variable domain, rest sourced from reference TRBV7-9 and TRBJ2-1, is DTGVSQNPRHKITKRGQNVTFRCDPISEHNRLYWYRQTLGQGPEFLTYFQNEAQLEKSRLLSDRFSAERPKGSFSTLEIQRTEQGDSAMYLCASRGGLADSYNEQFFGPGTRLTVL.